A single sample is the source of the 26 T cell receptor beta chains below, sequenced in a study of radiation and T cells in renal cell carcinoma. Stated time point: blood 2 weeks post-SBRT. Treatment described: 15 Gy SBRT to primary tumor, nephrectomy 4 weeks later. Assay used: immunoSEQ multiplex PCR; TCRdb lists only in-frame clones, some missing. The sample carries 100,000 to 150,000 clones, over 75% recorded once. The sequencing used blood, collected from a patient whose treatment included radiotherapy and nephrectomy. The origin of the receptors is a man over 45 with renal cell carcinoma.

The chain's CDR3 is CASSEQGAWNYGYTF. CDR3 DNA: TGCGCCAGCAGCGAACAGGGGGCCTGGAACTATGGCTACACCTTC. The V and J genes are TRBV5-1 and TRBJ1-2; 9 bases map to TRBD1. The V segment lost 4 bases and the J segment 2 bases; nucleotides outside the gene matches: 6. Germline V CDR1 and CDR2: SGHRS, YFSETQ. The CDR3 has 15 residues.

The chain joins TRBV15 to TRBJ2-5; 10 bases fit TRBD1. With V trimmed by 5 bases and J by 0 bases, 9 bases remained unmatched. This CDR3 region has 17 residues. Looked up from germline, CDR1 is LNHNV and CDR2 is YYDKDF (reference sequence). The DNA for the CDR3 is TGTGCCACCAGCCTTCTGGGACAGGGGCGATACCAAGAGACCCAGTACTTC. Its translation: CATSLLGQGRYQETQYF. Together with reference TRBV15 and TRBJ2-5, the CDR3 gives the full variable domain: DAMVIQNPRYQVTQFGKPVTLSCSQTLNHNVMYWYQQKSSQAPKLLFHYYDKDFNNEADTPDNFQSRRPNTSFCFLDIRSPGLGDTAMYLCATSLLGQGRYQETQYFGPGTRLLVL.

The chain employs TRBV13 and TRBJ2-5, with TRBD2 matching 12 bases. The CDR3 consists of 16 residues. The trim removed 5 bases at V and 3 bases at J, leaving 7 bases unmatched. The germline V gene encodes CDR1 PRHDT and CDR2 FYEKMQ (reference sequence). The CDR3 loop is CASSPRLAGVKETQYF. DNA for the CDR3: TGTGCCAGCAGCCCCCGACTAGCGGGGGTCAAAGAGACCCAGTACTTC.

There are a few counts of this clone. The rearrangement links TRBV7-9 to TRBJ2-7; 10 bases match TRBD2. CDR3 length: 12 residues. V was pared by 11 bases and J by 0 bases, with 1 base of the junction left unmatched. The germline CDR1 and CDR2 sequences are SEHNR and FQNEAQ (reference sequence). CDR3 sequence: CAGTSDSYEQYF. The CDR3 DNA reads TGTGCCGGGACTAGCGACTCCTACGAGCAGTACTTC.

The V and J genes are TRBV14 and TRBJ2-7; D is perhaps TRBD1 (6 bases). The CDR3 consists of 13 residues. The germline V gene encodes CDR1 SGHDN and CDR2 FVKESK. The ends were cut back, 4 bases at V and 2 bases at J, with 9 bases in the middle. The CDR3 DNA is TGTGCCAGCAGCCCAGGGACAACCTACGAGCAGTACTTC. Translating gives CASSPGTTYEQYF.

V and J are TRBV9 and TRBJ1-2, with D maybe TRBD1 (6 bases). The V gene lost 0 bases and the J gene lost 3 bases, with 15 bases spanning the gap. The germline V gene encodes CDR1 SGDLS and CDR2 YYNGEE. This CDR3 comprises 16 residues. CDR3 protein: CASSVGGGAGDYGYTF. Here the CDR3 DNA reads TGTGCCAGCAGCGTAGGTGGGGGCGCAGGGGACTATGGCTACACCTTC.

The chain joins TRBV19 to TRBJ2-7, with D perhaps TRBD2 (5 bases). The V end was cut by 6 bases, the J end by 5 bases, with 14 bases between. The germline CDR1 and CDR2 sequences are LNHDA and SQIVND (reference sequence). The CDR3 is 13 residues long. This chain's CDR3 is CASRAGNVHEQYF. In DNA, the CDR3 is TGTGCCAGTAGAGCCGGGAACGTCCACGAGCAGTACTTC.

This sequence joins TRBV18 and TRBJ1-4; possible D gene TRBD1, 6 bases. The CDR3 has 15 residues. V was pared by 4 bases and J by 8 bases, with 17 bases between. CDR1 and CDR2 from the germline V gene are KGHSH and LQKENI. CDR3 DNA sequence: TGTGCCAGCTCACAAGTCGGCAGGGGAAAGGAAAAACTGTTTTTT. Translated, it gives CASSQVGRGKEKLFF.

In this sample, this clone turned up a few times. This sequence joins TRBV18 and TRBJ2-2; possible D gene TRBD2, 5 bases. The CDR3 is 14 amino acids. Germline V gives CDR1 KGHSH, CDR2 LQKENI. Trimming pared 5 bases from V and 7 bases from J, leaving 14 bases between. The CDR3 reads CASSSGKAVGELFF. The DNA for the CDR3 is TGTGCCAGCTCATCCGGGAAGGCCGTCGGGGAGCTGTTTTTT.

The genes are TRBV11-2 and TRBJ2-2, with 7 bases matching TRBD1. Trimming at V came to 5 bases and at J to 7 bases, leaving 10 bases not matched to a gene. This CDR3 has 15 amino acids. CDR1 and CDR2 (germline): SGHAT, FQNNGV. CDR3 residues: CASSKTGYPIGELFF. The CDR3 bases are TGTGCCAGCAGCAAGACAGGGTACCCCATCGGGGAGCTGTTTTTT.

This chain uses TRBV9 with TRBJ2-7; 8 bases are shared with TRBD2. This CDR3 is 15 amino acids long. V was pared by 4 bases and J by 2 bases, with 8 bases of the junction left unmatched. Germline loops: CDR1 SGDLS, CDR2 YYNGEE. The CDR3 protein is CASSIDTGGAYEQYF. The CDR3 DNA reads TGTGCCAGCAGCATCGACACCGGGGGGGCCTACGAGCAGTACTTC.

The chain joins TRBV5-1 to TRBJ1-1, with D possibly TRBD1 on 5 matching bases. Looked up from germline, CDR1 is SGHRS and CDR2 is YFSETQ. The CDR3 is 14 residues long. Trimming cost V 4 bases and J 4 bases, with 14 bases left between them. The CDR3 DNA reads as TGCGCCAGCAGCAATACGGGGGTGGCCACTGAAGCTTTCTTT. The encoded protein is CASSNTGVATEAFF. The whole variable domain, filled in from reference TRBV5-1 and TRBJ1-1, reads KAGVTQTPRYLIKTRGQQVTLSCSPISGHRSVSWYQQTPGQGLQFLFEYFSETQRNKGNFPGRFSGRQFSNSRSEMNVSTLELGDSALYLCASSNTGVATEAFFGQGTRLTVV.

The V call is TRBV9, the J call TRBJ1-3; D is unresolved. From germline, CDR1 is SGDLS and CDR2 YYNGEE. CDR3 size: 11 residues. Trimming shortened V by 4 bases and J by 4 bases, and 3 bases separated the two germline ends. The CDR3 bases are TGTGCCAGCAGCCTCGGAAACACCATATATTTT. It codes for CASSLGNTIYF.

This chain uses TRBV7-9 with TRBJ1-2; unclear D gene. The CDR3 covers 11 residues. Germline V lookup: CDR1 SEHNR, CDR2 FQNEAQ (reference sequence). With 1 base removed from V and 7 bases from J, the gap between germline ends came to 4 bases. This CDR3 is CASSLDSGYTF. DNA of the CDR3: TGTGCCAGCAGCTTAGACAGTGGCTACACCTTC. Supplemented by reference TRBV7-9 and TRBJ1-2, the full variable domain reads DTGVSQNPRHKITKRGQNVTFRCDPISEHNRLYWYRQTLGQGPEFLTYFQNEAQLEKSRLLSDRFSAERPKGSFSTLEIQRTEQGDSAMYLCASSLDSGYTFGSGTRLTVV.

The V and J genes are TRBV2 and TRBJ2-7, with TRBD1 matching over 7 bases. This CDR3 has 13 residues. Trimming at V came to 8 bases and at J to 4 bases, leaving 8 bases not matched to a gene. Germline V CDR1 and CDR2: SNHLY, FYNNEI. CDR3 region: CASGPTGPYEQYF. The CDR3 DNA reads as TGTGCCAGCGGCCCGACAGGGCCTTACGAGCAGTACTTC.

The gene calls are TRBV7-2 and TRBJ2-7; TRBD2 aligns across 7 bases. Germline CDR1 is SGHTA and CDR2 is FQGNSA. The CDR3 is made up of 16 amino acids. The V segment lost 5 bases and the J segment 0 bases; nucleotides outside the gene matches: 10. CDR3 protein: CASSPNGGFSSYEQYF. DNA for the CDR3: TGTGCCAGCAGCCCCAACGGGGGGTTCAGCTCCTACGAGCAGTACTTC. Together with reference TRBV7-2 and TRBJ2-7, the CDR3 gives the full variable domain: GAGVSQSPSNKVTEKGKDVELRCDPISGHTALYWYRQSLGQGLEFLIYFQGNSAPDKSGLPSDRFSAERTGGSVSTLTIQRTQQEDSAVYLCASSPNGGFSSYEQYFGPGTRLTVT.

The chain joins TRBV5-1 to TRBJ2-1; 11 bases agree with TRBD2. The CDR3 is made up of 20 amino acids. V lost 4 bases to trimming and J lost 0 bases; unmatched junction nucleotides: 15. CDR1 is SGHRS and CDR2 is YFSETQ in the germline V gene. The CDR3 DNA sequence: TGCGCCAGCAGCGGTTATAGCGGGAGGGCCGGCCCGAGCTCCTACAATGAGCAGTTCTTC. Translating gives CASSGYSGRAGPSSYNEQFF.

The chain is built from TRBV28 and TRBJ1-1; D is uncertain. This CDR3 comprises 15 residues. Germline lookup yields CDR1 MDHEN and CDR2 SYDVKM. Trimming removed 2 bases at V and 1 base at J, with 11 bases between. CDR3 sequence (DNA): TGTGCCAGCAGTTTAATTTTTAGTTCGAACACTGAAGCTTTCTTT. Its translation: CASSLIFSSNTEAFF.

This clone was seen more than once but under ten times. The J gene is TRBJ1-3, the V gene TRBV2; 8 bases align to TRBD1. The V gene end was trimmed by 3 bases and the J gene end by 0 bases; junction bases not matched to a gene: 7. Germline assignment: CDR1 SNHLY and CDR2 FYNNEI. The CDR3 sequence is 17 residues long. The CDR3 nucleotides read TGTGCCAGCAGTGAGTCAGGGGGCCCACGCTCTGGAAACACCATATATTTT. This codes for CASSESGGPRSGNTIYF.

This CDR3 reads CASSRPSGVDTGELFF. CDR3 nucleotide sequence: TGCGCCAGCAGCAGGCCATCGGGGGTCGACACCGGGGAGCTGTTTTTT. The V and J genes are TRBV5-1 and TRBJ2-2; weak D call: TRBD2 (6 bases). The V gene's germline CDR1 is SGHRS and CDR2 YFSETQ. This CDR3 region has 16 residues. The V and J ends lost 4 bases and 3 bases respectively, with 16 bases between them.

This CDR3 is CASSPVRGTEAFF. The CDR3 DNA reads as TGTGCCAGCTCCCCCGTTCGGGGGACTGAAGCTTTCTTT. The V call is TRBV18, the J call TRBJ1-1, with D possibly matching TRBD1 (5 bases). This CDR3 has 13 residues. In germline, CDR1 is KGHSH, CDR2 LQKENI. Deletions cut 6 bases from V and 5 bases from J, with 13 bases between.

This chain connects TRBV30 to TRBJ2-2; 7 positions match TRBD2. Germline-derived CDR1 and CDR2 are GTSNPN and SVGIG (reference sequence). With 5 bases clipped from V and 3 bases from J, the junction kept 3 bases outside the gene matches. The CDR3 is made up of 13 amino acids. CDR3 in amino acids: CAWQGGDTGELFF. CDR3 nucleotide sequence: TGTGCCTGGCAGGGAGGGGACACCGGGGAGCTGTTTTTT. The full variable domain, rest sourced from reference TRBV30 and TRBJ2-2, is SQTIHQWPATLVQPVGSPLSLECTVEGTSNPNLYWYRQAAGRGLQLLFYSVGIGQISSEVPQNLSASRPQDRQFILSSKKLLLSDSGFYLCAWQGGDTGELFFGEGSRLTVL.

This sequence joins TRBV10-3 and TRBJ1-5; 9 bases line up with TRBD1. The junction had 3 bases not matched to a gene; V was cut back by 6 bases and J by 3 bases. CDR3 length: 14 amino acids. Germline-derived CDR1 and CDR2 are ENHRY and SYGVKD. The CDR3 spells CAIRGQGNNQPQHF. CDR3 nucleotides: TGTGCCATCAGAGGACAGGGGAACAATCAGCCCCAGCATTTT.

This chain joins TRBV6-1 and TRBJ2-1; D is ambiguous. V was clipped by 2 bases and J by 0 bases, with 5 bases between them. The CDR3 covers 14 residues. Germline loops: CDR1 MNHNS, CDR2 SASEGT. The DNA for the CDR3 is TGTGCCAGCAGTGAACAGAGCTCCTACAATGAGCAGTTCTTC. As protein: CASSEQSSYNEQFF.

In this sample, this clone turned up a few times. The rearrangement links TRBV20-1 to TRBJ1-1; no firm D call. The germline V and J ends were trimmed by 8 bases and 4 bases, with 11 bases remaining between them. Germline CDR1 DFQATT, CDR2 SNEGSKA (reference sequence). This CDR3 is built from 11 residues. For the CDR3, the DNA is TGCAGTCTTGCCCTGGGCACTGAAGCTTTCTTT. It specifies CSLALGTEAFF.

The chain has TRBV28 and TRBJ1-4; TRBD1 matches 9 bases. V shed 7 bases, J shed 8 bases, and the junction held 8 bases outside the gene matches. The CDR3 extends over 14 amino acids. Germline CDR1 is MDHEN and CDR2 is SYDVKM. The CDR3, as DNA: TGTGCCAGCACCTCGGGACAGGGCGAAGAAAAACTGTTTTTT. It encodes CASTSGQGEEKLFF.